The T cell receptor (beta chain) described here comes from a study of T cell changes during pregnancy in multiple sclerosis. TCRdb keeps only in-frame clones here, not all; method: immunoSEQ multiplex PCR. Among around 31,000 clones, nearly 90% were seen once, and the ten largest hold under 0.75%. Per the germline V gene, CDR1 is GTSNPN and CDR2 is SVGIG (reference sequence). This CDR3 is 12 amino acids long. Trimming removed 0 bases from V and 4 bases from J, with 5 bases in between. The genes are TRBV30 and TRBJ2-3; D unclear. The material was CD4+ T cells from peripheral blood mononuclear cells, obtained in the third trimester of pregnancy. This TCR was recovered from a female donor in good health, enrolled as a control in a pregnancy study. In DNA form, the CDR3 reads TGTGCCTGGAGTGTATCATCAGATACGCAGTATTTT. Protein sequence: CAWSVSSDTQYF.